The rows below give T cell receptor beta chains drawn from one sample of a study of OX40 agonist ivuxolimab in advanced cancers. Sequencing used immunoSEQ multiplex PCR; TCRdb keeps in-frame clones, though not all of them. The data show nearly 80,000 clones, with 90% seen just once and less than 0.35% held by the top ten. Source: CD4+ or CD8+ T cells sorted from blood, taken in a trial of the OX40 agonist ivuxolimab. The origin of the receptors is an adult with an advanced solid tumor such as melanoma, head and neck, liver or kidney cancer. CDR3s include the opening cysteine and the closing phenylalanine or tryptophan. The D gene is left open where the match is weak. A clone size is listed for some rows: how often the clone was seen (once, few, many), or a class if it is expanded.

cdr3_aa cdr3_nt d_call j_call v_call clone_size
CSVVARGYGYTF TGCAGCGTTGTGGCCCGTGGCTATGGCTACACCTTC . TRBJ1-2 TRBV29-1 once
CASSQHGLAGGEETQYF TGTGCCAGCAGTCAACATGGACTAGCGGGGGGGGAGGAGACCCAGTACTTC TRBD2 TRBJ2-5 TRBV2 .
CASREQGAVSEAFF TGCGCCAGCAGGGAACAGGGGGCGGTTAGTGAAGCTTTCTTT TRBD1 TRBJ1-1 TRBV10-2 .
CASSRGHANEKLFF TGTGCCAGCAGCCGTGGACACGCTAATGAAAAACTGTTTTTT . TRBJ1-4 TRBV7-6 .
CASSSPGQADTEAFF TGTGCCAGCAGTTCCCCCGGACAGGCGGACACTGAAGCTTTCTTT TRBD1 TRBJ1-1 TRBV6-5 .
CASSATGEGAGNTIYF TGTGCCAGCAGCGCTACAGGGGAAGGTGCTGGAAACACCATATATTTT TRBD1 TRBJ1-3 TRBV9 .
CASSSTGRSGNTIYF TGTGCCAGCAGTTCGACAGGCCGCTCTGGAAACACCATATATTTT . TRBJ1-3 TRBV28 .
CASSQGGQGPDTQYF TGTGCCAGCAGCCAAGGCGGGCAGGGCCCAGATACGCAGTATTTT . TRBJ2-3 TRBV5-4 .
CASSLRGLREAFF TGTGCCAGCAGTTTAAGGGGGTTGAGGGAAGCTTTCTTT . TRBJ1-1 TRBV28 .
CASSEARRANTEAFF TGTGCCAGCAGTGAAGCGCGAAGGGCGAACACTGAAGCTTTCTTT . TRBJ1-1 TRBV6-1 .
CASSLLSTDTEAFF TGTGCCAGCAGCTTACTCTCCACGGACACTGAAGCTTTCTTT . TRBJ1-1 TRBV7-9 once
CAWRAASGSPVSLELFF TGTGCCTGGAGAGCTGCTAGCGGGTCACCGGTATCGTTGGAGCTGTTTTTT TRBD2 TRBJ2-2 TRBV30 .
CANRQGGITDTQYF TGTGCCAATAGACAGGGGGGTATTACAGATACGCAGTATTTT TRBD1 TRBJ2-3 TRBV6-1 .
CASKPTGPSEAFF TGCGCCAGCAAACCGACAGGGCCATCTGAAGCTTTCTTT TRBD1 TRBJ1-1 TRBV10-1 .
CSVERRDRSLDTQYF TGCAGCGTTGAACGCCGGGACAGGTCCTTAGATACGCAGTATTTT TRBD1 TRBJ2-3 TRBV29-1 .
CASSLLAGARREETQYF TGTGCCAGCAGCTTGCTAGCGGGGGCCCGACGGGAAGAGACCCAGTACTTC TRBD2 TRBJ2-5 TRBV5-4 .
CASSVTGETYNEQFF TGTGCCAGCAGTGTGACAGGGGAAACCTACAATGAGCAGTTCTTC TRBD1 TRBJ2-1 TRBV2 .
CASSIGGPELGNTIYF TGTGCCAGTAGTATTGGGGGCCCCGAGCTTGGAAACACCATATATTTT . TRBJ1-3 TRBV19 .
CASRQVGTDTQYF TGTGCCAGTAGGCAAGTGGGCACAGATACGCAGTATTTT . TRBJ2-3 TRBV19 once
CASSPLEFYGYTF TGTGCCAGCAGCCCTCTGGAATTCTATGGCTACACCTTC . TRBJ1-2 TRBV14 .
CASSSTGGPYGYTF TGTGCCAGCAGTTCGACAGGGGGCCCCTATGGCTACACCTTC TRBD1 TRBJ1-2 TRBV6-5 .
CATRRTVEETQYF TGTGCCACCAGAAGGACAGTAGAAGAGACCCAGTACTTC . TRBJ2-5 TRBV15 .
CASRQGFGGELFF TGTGCCAGCAGACAGGGATTTGGCGGGGAGCTGTTTTTT . TRBJ2-2 TRBV11-3 once
CASRPTTGTGDLGHTF TGTGCCAGTAGGCCGACAACCGGGACAGGGGATCTGGGACACACCTTC TRBD1 TRBJ1-2 TRBV19 .
CAGTKRATDTQYF TGTGCCGGGACGAAAAGGGCCACAGATACGCAGTATTTT . TRBJ2-3 TRBV30 .
CASSLARGYGYTF TGTGCCAGCAGTTTGGCCAGGGGATATGGCTACACCTTC . TRBJ1-2 TRBV28 .
CASSWAGLSYNEQFF TGTGCCAGCAGTTGGGCGGGGCTCTCCTACAATGAGCAGTTCTTC . TRBJ2-1 TRBV6-1 .
CASSPFLLSQGQETQYF TGTGCCAGCAGCCCCTTCTTGCTTAGTCAGGGGCAAGAGACCCAGTACTTC . TRBJ2-5 TRBV2 .
CASSLWRTGGKNTEAFF TGCGCCAGCAGCTTGTGGCGGACAGGGGGCAAGAACACTGAAGCTTTCTTT TRBD1 TRBJ1-1 TRBV5-1 .
CASSPGIEETQYF TGTGCCAGCAGTCCAGGGATAGAAGAGACCCAGTACTTC . TRBJ2-5 TRBV6-5 .
CASSLEAGNTEAFF TGTGCCAGCAGCTTAGAGGCGGGGAACACTGAAGCTTTCTTT . TRBJ1-1 TRBV11-3 .
CASSPKRQVYSNQPQHF TGTGCCAGCAGCCCGAAACGACAGGTTTATAGCAATCAGCCCCAGCATTTT . TRBJ1-5 TRBV11-2 .
CASSLQVASYNEQFF TGTGCCAGCAGTTTACAGGTCGCCTCCTACAATGAGCAGTTCTTC . TRBJ2-1 TRBV27 .
CASSTHRGSNQPQHF TGTGCCAGCAGTACCCACCGGGGGAGCAATCAGCCCCAGCATTTT . TRBJ1-5 TRBV2 .
CASSGPQGTEAFF TGTGCCAGCAGTGGCCCCCAGGGAACTGAAGCTTTCTTT . TRBJ1-1 TRBV6-1 .
CASKWGGRETQYF TGTGCCAGCAAGTGGGGAGGGAGAGAGACCCAGTACTTC TRBD2 TRBJ2-5 TRBV6-1 .
CASSQGIVAAKGETQYF TGCGCCAGCAGCCAAGGGATCGTAGCGGCCAAAGGGGAGACCCAGTACTTC . TRBJ2-5 TRBV4-1 .
CASSLIGTGSYEQYF TGTGCCAGCAGCTTAATTGGGACAGGGTCCTACGAGCAGTACTTC TRBD1 TRBJ2-7 TRBV7-3 .
CSVEEQGAGGYTF TGCAGCGTTGAAGAGCAGGGAGCTGGAGGCTACACCTTC . TRBJ1-2 TRBV29-1 .
CASSGSGGGEQFF TGCGCCAGCAGTGGTAGCGGGGGAGGTGAGCAGTTCTTC TRBD2 TRBJ2-1 TRBV10-1 .
CASSSALGNTEAFF TGTGCCAGCAGCTCCGCCCTTGGGAACACTGAAGCTTTCTTT . TRBJ1-1 TRBV7-6 once
CASSRKQGYEQYF TGTGCCAGCAGTAGAAAACAGGGCTACGAGCAGTACTTC . TRBJ2-7 TRBV27 .
CASSLGASGVVDTQYF TGCGCCAGCAGCTTGGGTGCTAGCGGGGTGGTAGATACGCAGTATTTT TRBD2 TRBJ2-3 TRBV5-1 .
CASSLGGGGRKTYGYTF TGTGCCAGCAGCTTAGGCGGTGGGGGTCGTAAAACCTATGGCTACACCTTC . TRBJ1-2 TRBV7-2 .
CASSLVVGETQYF TGTGCCAGCAGCTTGGTCGTAGGAGAGACCCAGTACTTC . TRBJ2-5 TRBV5-6 .
CASTRTVGFYGYTF TGTGCCAGCACCCGGACTGTGGGATTCTATGGCTACACCTTC . TRBJ1-2 TRBV6-6 .
CASSPEWTGGNIQYF TGTGCCAGCAGCCCTGAATGGACAGGGGGTAACATTCAGTACTTC TRBD1 TRBJ2-4 TRBV5-4 .
CASSLVARSPYGYTF TGTGCCAGCAGCTTAGTCGCCCGCTCCCCCTATGGCTACACCTTC . TRBJ1-2 TRBV7-8 .
CASSLVGEKLFF TGCGCCAGCAGCTTGGTGGGGGAAAAACTGTTTTTT . TRBJ1-4 TRBV5-1 .
CASSMRSSNQPQHF TGTGCCAGTAGTATGCGGAGTAGCAATCAGCCCCAGCATTTT . TRBJ1-5 TRBV19 .
CASSERQYTTNEKLFF TGTGCCAGCAGCGAACGACAGTATACAACTAATGAAAAACTGTTTTTT . TRBJ1-4 TRBV7-9 once
CASSLEGSGYTF TGCGCCAGCAGCTTGGAAGGGAGTGGCTACACCTTC . TRBJ1-2 TRBV5-1 .
CASSSSVTGSKEQFF TGTGCCAGCAGCTCGTCTGTGACAGGGTCGAAGGAGCAGTTCTTC TRBD1 TRBJ2-1 TRBV7-3 .
CAWSEGDYGYTF TGTGCCTGGAGTGAAGGGGACTATGGCTACACCTTC . TRBJ1-2 TRBV30 .
CASSWGVNTEAFF TGTGCCAGCAGCTGGGGGGTGAACACTGAAGCTTTCTTT . TRBJ1-1 TRBV5-8 .
CASPLKDSSYNEQFF TGTGCCAGCCCCTTAAAGGATAGCTCCTACAATGAGCAGTTCTTC . TRBJ2-1 TRBV27 .
CASSLEGRSNTEAFF TGTGCCAGCAGTTTAGAAGGACGGTCGAACACTGAAGCTTTCTTT . TRBJ1-1 TRBV27 .
CASSPAAGLNTGELFF TGTGCCAGCTCACCAGCAGCAGGCCTTAACACCGGGGAGCTGTTTTTT . TRBJ2-2 TRBV18 .
CASSKATGGLTDTQYF TGTGCCAGCAGCAAAGCGACAGGTGGCCTCACAGATACGCAGTATTTT . TRBJ2-3 TRBV21-1 .
CASSLPGGASGGELFF TGTGCCAGCAGCTTACCCGGGGGGGCCTCGGGCGGGGAGCTGTTTTTT TRBD2 TRBJ2-2 TRBV11-1 .